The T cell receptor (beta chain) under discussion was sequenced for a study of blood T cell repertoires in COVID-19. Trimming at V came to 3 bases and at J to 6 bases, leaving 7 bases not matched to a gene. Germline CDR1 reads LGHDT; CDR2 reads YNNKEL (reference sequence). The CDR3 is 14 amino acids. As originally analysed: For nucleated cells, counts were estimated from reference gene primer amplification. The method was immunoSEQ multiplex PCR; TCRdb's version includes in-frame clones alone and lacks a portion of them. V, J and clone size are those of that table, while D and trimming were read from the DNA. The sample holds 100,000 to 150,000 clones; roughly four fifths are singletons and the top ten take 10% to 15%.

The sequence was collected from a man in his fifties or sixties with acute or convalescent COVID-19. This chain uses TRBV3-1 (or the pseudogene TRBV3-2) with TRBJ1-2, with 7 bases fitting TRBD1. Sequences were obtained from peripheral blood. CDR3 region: CASSHRQGLDGYTF. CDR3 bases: TGTGCCAGCAGCCACCGACAGGGCCTCGATGGCTACACCTTC.